The clone carrying this T cell receptor beta chain was observed a handful of times. Its antigen is not identified. The sample belongs to a study of vaccination and CD4 T cells after COVID-19. Study findings and constraints: Only after vaccination were a median approximately 88% of convalescents' reactive clones seen.

Oncomine TCR Beta short-read sequencing was applied to DNA from cultured CD4+ T cells. TCRdb itself ran the PCR reads through MiXCR, one entry per CDR3 protein. The data show under 20,000 distinct CDR3 sequences, 40% to 55% seen once. Indicated treatment: roughly nine-day PBMC culture with coronavirus spike peptide pools or control peptides (ViraFEST assay). The V gene lost 0 bases and the J gene lost 4 bases, with 15 bases spanning the gap. CDR1 is DFQATT and CDR2 is SNEGSKA in the germline V gene (reference sequence). CDR3 size: 15 residues. The V and J genes are TRBV20-1 and TRBJ1-1; D unresolved. The input for sequencing was CD4+ T cells from blood, cultured in vitro, taken after SARS-CoV-2 vaccination. The receptor comes from a human donor who had recovered from COVID-19. The CDR3 loop reads CSARDRAGLGTEAFF. CDR3 DNA: TGCAGTGCTAGAGATAGGGCCGGTTTGGGCACTGAAGCTTTCTTT.